The T cell receptor beta chain described here comes from a study of T cell responses to AZD1222 COVID-19 vaccine. Overall study findings and caveats: Spike-specific TCR depth and breadth grew after two AZD1222 doses. As reported, nearly half of all spike-specific TCRs target variant regions that are unmutated. The CD4 TCRs associated with vaccination extended across spike and predominated at 160-218 and 743-854.

Germline V gene data show CDR1 as SSHAT and CDR2 as FNYEAQ (reference sequence). The CDR3 contains 17 residues. Produced via immunoSEQ multiplex PCR; TCRdb's table is partial and in-frame only. The sample contains 150,000 or so clones, about 90% of which appear only once. To note about this clone: Its antigen is unknown. At one boundary the junction diverges from the germline segment, which might be a read error.

The genes are TRBV7-7 and TRBJ2-3; TRBD1 matches 10 bases. The source was peripheral blood, collected 28 days after the second AZD1222 dose. The receptor comes from an adult who received the AZD1222 COVID-19 vaccine. CDR3 amino acids: CASSLGVGQGGTDTQYF. The CDR3 region has the DNA TGTGCTAGCAGCTTAGGAGTAGGACAGGGGGGCACAGATACGCAGTATTTT.